The 4 T cell receptor beta chains listed next were all sequenced from one sample in a study of cytomegalovirus exposure and HLA in healthy donors. Both 60 Vbeta primers and 13 Jbeta primers went into the PCR. Profiled with immunoSEQ multiplex PCR; TCRdb holds only in-frame clones, not every one. Here the sample spans over 150,000 clones, about 80% being singletons. The specimen was PBMCs. The source of these receptors is a woman in her twenties or thirties in good health and CMV-seronegative.

The J gene is TRBJ2-1, the V gene TRBV5-1; TRBD2 aligns across 7 bases. CDR3 length: 14 residues. Looked up from germline, CDR1 is SGHRS and CDR2 is YFSETQ. J gave up 5 bases and V 4 bases, and 6 bases lay outside the gene matches. The CDR3 nucleotides are TGCGCCAGCAGCCCCTCGGGACTACACAATGAGCAGTTCTTC. This encodes CASSPSGLHNEQFF.

This clone was counted once. The gene calls are TRBV18 and TRBJ2-2, with 8 positions matching TRBD1. Germline V CDR1 and CDR2: KGHSH, LQKENI. Trimming took 3 bases from V and 4 from J; bases not matched to a gene: 7. The CDR3 spans 16 residues. DNA for the CDR3: TGTGCCAGCTCACCGCCCGGGACAGGATTCACCGGGGAGCTGTTTTTT. It encodes CASSPPGTGFTGELFF.

The chain couples TRBV6-6 to TRBJ1-1; tentatively, D is TRBD1 (5 bases). The germline V gene encodes CDR1 MNHNY and CDR2 SVGAGI (reference sequence). The CDR3 covers 12 residues. V gave up 6 bases and J gave up 5 bases, with 10 bases separating them. The DNA for the CDR3 is TGTGCCAGCAGGGAAGGGGTGACTGAAGCTTTCTTT. This sequence encodes CASREGVTEAFF.

This clone was recorded once. The V gene is TRBV10-3, the J gene TRBJ1-5; TRBD1 is a possible D gene (6 bases). In germline, CDR1 is ENHRY, CDR2 SYGVKD. The CDR3 contains 16 residues. The V and J ends lost 6 bases and 0 bases respectively, with 15 bases between them. CDR3 loop: CAISKDSVFSNQPQHF. CDR3 bases: TGTGCCATCAGCAAGGACAGCGTATTTAGCAATCAGCCCCAGCATTTT.